This record concerns one T cell receptor (beta chain) sequence. This record comes from a study of blood T cell repertoires in COVID-19. Clones were read by immunoSEQ multiplex PCR, and TCRdb kept only the in-frame ones, dropping some. The table has around 150,000 clones, roughly 87% seen once; the top ten hold 3% to 4.5%. The CDR3 runs to 15 residues. V gave up 5 bases and J gave up 4 bases; unmatched junction bases: 7. CDR1 and CDR2 (germline): SGHVS, FQNEAQ. The source of this sequence is a woman between 55 and 75 years old who had recovered from COVID-19. Sequences were obtained from peripheral blood. The chain carries TRBV7-8 and TRBJ1-5, with 8 bases fitting TRBD1. CDR3 DNA sequence: TGTGCCAGCAGCCCATGGACAGGGCCTAATCAGCCCCAGCATTTT. It specifies CASSPWTGPNQPQHF. The full variable domain, with the rest looked up from reference TRBV7-8 and TRBJ1-5, is GAGVSQSPRYKVAKRGQDVALRCDPISGHVSLFWYQQALGQGPEFLTYFQNEAQLDKSGLPSDRFFAERPEGSVSTLKIQRTQQEDSAVYLCASSPWTGPNQPQHFGDGTRLSIL.